These T cell receptor beta chains were read from a single sample in a study of CD8 T cells in ankylosing spondylitis. TCRdb reprocessed the 5' RACE reads via MiXCR and lists one record per CDR3 protein. This sample has 220,000 or so distinct CDR3 sequences, with about 18% found just once. The source material was blood, either unsorted or a sorted T cell fraction (not recorded which). Receptors were obtained from a male donor with ankylosing spondylitis. Both conserved end residues are part of each CDR3. D genes are given only for firm matches. The listing skips clone size in some rows; elsewhere it reads once, few, many or a size class.

J | size | V | D | DNA | CDR3
TRBJ2-7 | NA | TRBV14 | TRBD2 | TGTGCCAGCAGCCAATTCGGACTAGCGGGGTACGAGCAGTACTTC | CASSQFGLAGYEQYF
TRBJ1-1 | NA | TRBV13 | NA | TGTGCCAGCAGCTTTTCTTTCGGTGGAACAGCGAACACTGAAGCTTTCTTT | CASSFSFGGTANTEAFF
TRBJ2-2 | NA | TRBV4-2 | NA | TGTGCCAGCAGCCAAGATACCGGGCGGACAGGGGAGCTGTTTTTT | CASSQDTGRTGELFF
TRBJ2-7 | NA | TRBV4-2 | TRBD1 | TGTGCCAGCAGCCAAGATCCCGGGACAGCGTACGAGCAGTACTTC | CASSQDPGTAYEQYF
TRBJ2-3 | few | TRBV13 | TRBD1 | TGTGCCAGCAGACAAGGGACAGGGGTTCACACAGATACGCAGTATTTT | CASRQGTGVHTDTQYF
TRBJ2-7 | many | TRBV29-1 | TRBD1 | TGCAGCGTTGTTCGGGACAGGGAGTACTTC | CSVVRDREYF
TRBJ2-1 | few | TRBV5-5 | TRBD1 | TGTGCCAGCAGCGGCCGACAGGGGGCTGCTGAGCAGTTCTTC | CASSGRQGAAEQFF
TRBJ2-2 | few | TRBV3-1 | TRBD2 | TGTGCCAGCAGCCAAGATCTTGGGAGGGCCATGGGCGGGGAGCTGTTTTTT | CASSQDLGRAMGGELFF
TRBJ1-1 | NA | TRBV3-1 | NA | TGTGCCAGCAGCCAACAGGGATTAGGGAACACTGAAGCTTTCTTT | CASSQQGLGNTEAFF
TRBJ1-2 | few | TRBV5-1 | NA | TGCGCCAGCAGCTTGGAACAGGGACGGAGTTATGGCTACACCTTC | CASSLEQGRSYGYTF
TRBJ2-7 | NA | TRBV7-3 | NA | TGTGCCAGCAGCACACAGGGGGGGATCTCCTACGAGCAGTACTTC | CASSTQGGISYEQYF
TRBJ2-1 | few | TRBV19 | NA | TGTGCCAGTAGTGGCGGGGCCGATGAGCAGTTCTTC | CASSGGADEQFF
TRBJ2-3 | many | TRBV7-6 | NA | TGTGCCAGCAGCTTATTTTCGCTGGCAAGCACAGATACGCAGTATTTT | CASSLFSLASTDTQYF
TRBJ1-2 | few | TRBV7-3 | NA | TGTGCCAGCAGCCCCGCGGGGGGAGACTATGGCTACACCTTC | CASSPAGGDYGYTF
TRBJ2-3 | NA | TRBV10-2 | NA | TGCGCCAGCAGTGTGAGGGAAAATACAGATACGCAGTATTTT | CASSVRENTDTQYF
TRBJ2-1 | many | TRBV20-1 | TRBD2 | TGCAGTGCTATAATATGGGGGACTAGCGTAGACGATGAGCAGTTCTTC | CSAIIWGTSVDDEQFF
TRBJ1-2 | many | TRBV7-9 | NA | TGTGCCAGCAGCTTCGGAAATAACTATGGCTACACCTTC | CASSFGNNYGYTF
TRBJ2-3 | few | TRBV25-1 | TRBD2 | TGTGCCAGCAGTGAAGGGACTACCGATACGCAGTATTTT | CASSEGTTDTQYF
TRBJ2-5 | NA | TRBV7-9 | NA | TGTGCCAGCAGCTTGTATGAGGGAGTTGGGGAGACCCAGTACTTC | CASSLYEGVGETQYF
TRBJ2-7 | many | TRBV14 | NA | TGTGCCAGCAGCCCCGGTGGCACCTACGAGCAGTACTTC | CASSPGGTYEQYF
TRBJ2-1 | NA | TRBV20-1 | NA | TGCAGTGCTAGAGATCTTGGTAGCACCGAGCAGTTCTTC | CSARDLGSTEQFF
TRBJ2-6 | NA | TRBV4-3 | NA | TGCGCCAGCAGCTCCCAACACAGGGACTCTGGGGCCAACGTCCTGACTTTC | CASSSQHRDSGANVLTF
TRBJ2-7 | NA | TRBV29-1 | NA | TGCAGCGTAAGGGACAACGAGCAGTACTTC | CSVRDNEQYF
TRBJ2-7 | many | TRBV12-3/TRBV12-4 | NA | TGTGCCAGCAGAGCCAACTACGAGCAGTACTTC | CASRANYEQYF
TRBJ2-1 | many | TRBV9 | NA | TGTGCCAGCAGCGTATCCGGGATGAGTGAGCAGTTCTTC | CASSVSGMSEQFF
TRBJ2-7 | NA | TRBV4-2 | TRBD1 | TGTGCCAGCAGCCAAGATTGGGCAGGGGGCAACGAGCAGTACTTC | CASSQDWAGGNEQYF
TRBJ1-5 | NA | TRBV19 | NA | TGTCAGGCCGGCGGGGGGGGTCCGAATCAGCCCCAGCATTTT | CQAGGGGPNQPQHF
TRBJ2-5 | few | TRBV20-1 | TRBD1 | TGCAGTGCCCAAGACAGGGCGGACGAGACCCAGTACTTC | CSAQDRADETQYF
TRBJ1-5 | few | TRBV5-6 | NA | TGTGCCAGCAGCTTGGTGGCGACAGATCAGGCCCAGCATTTT | CASSLVATDQAQHF
TRBJ2-3 | few | TRBV11-1 | TRBD2 | TGTGCCAGCAGCTTAGCGAGCGGGAGACCATCTAGCACAGATACGCAGTATTTT | CASSLASGRPSSTDTQYF
TRBJ2-5 | NA | TRBV9 | TRBD2 | TGTGCCAGCAGCGCCGGACTAGCAGAGCAAGAGACCCAGTACTTC | CASSAGLAEQETQYF